The 4 T cell receptor beta chains presented below share a single source sample, sequenced in a study of T cells after posttransplantation cyclophosphamide. Assay: immunoSEQ multiplex PCR; the TCRdb copy retains only in-frame clones and omits some. Captured here are 36,000 or so clones, none seen once; the top ten comprise 1.2%. The source material was PBMCs. Receptors were obtained from a girl between 10 and 17 years old in good health, CMV-negative, and a related stem cell transplant donor.

DNA for the CDR3: TGTGCCAGCAGCCGACAGGGGGTTTACGAGCAGTACTTC. Residues: CASSRQGVYEQYF. The chain recombines TRBV5-6 with TRBJ2-7; TRBD1 agrees at 9 bases. This CDR3 has 13 amino acids. From germline, CDR1 is SGHDT and CDR2 YYEEEE. The junction had 3 bases not matched to a gene; V was cut back by 4 bases and J by 4 bases.

This clone was observed many times. The chain employs TRBV30 and TRBJ1-1; perhaps TRBD1 as D (5 bases). The V gene's germline CDR1 is GTSNPN and CDR2 SVGIG (reference sequence). The CDR3 totals 11 residues. The V gene lost 6 bases and the J gene lost 8 bases, with 13 bases spanning the gap. The CDR3 DNA reads as TGTGCCTGCCGTTGGGGGGGGGAAGCTTTCTTT. Translated: CACRWGGEAFF.

In its sample, this clone was seen many times. The chain combines TRBV2 with TRBJ2-5, with a possible D match to TRBD1 (5 bases). The length of the CDR3 is 12 residues. Germline lookup yields CDR1 SNHLY and CDR2 FYNNEI. V was shortened by 8 bases and J by 0 bases, with 7 bases between the two germline ends. The CDR3 spells CASGADQETQYF. The CDR3, as DNA: TGTGCCAGCGGGGCAGACCAAGAGACCCAGTACTTC.

The chain combines TRBV25-1 with TRBJ1-5; D possibly corresponds to TRBD1 (5 bases). The CDR3 spans 13 residues. V was trimmed by 3 bases and J by 3 bases, leaving 6 bases between them. Germline assignment: CDR1 MGHDK and CDR2 SYGVNS. The CDR3 spells CASSDRDNQPQHF. CDR3 coding DNA: TGTGCCAGCAGTGACAGGGACAATCAGCCCCAGCATTTT. Full variable domain (remainder filled in from reference TRBV25-1 and TRBJ1-5): EADIYQTPRYLVIGTGKKITLECSQTMGHDKMYWYQQDPGMELHLIHYSYGVNSTEKGDLSSESTVSRIRTEHFPLTLESARPSHTSQYLCASSDRDNQPQHFGDGTRLSIL.